This TCR beta chain emerged from a study of response to subunit inactivated influenza vaccine. This clonotype has more than one count but fewer than ten. Its antigen remains unknown. Study observations and caveats: There was a suggestion from the authors that each seasonal influenza vaccination recruits few new T cells.

TCRdb called the RT-PCR reads again in MiXCR, with one record for every CDR3 protein. The sample lists fewer than 650,000 distinct CDR3 sequences, approximately 13% occurring once. CDR1 ENHRY and CDR2 SYGVKD come from the germline V gene. Unmatched junction bases numbered 6, after V lost 2 bases and J lost 2 bases. The CDR3 runs 15 residues. V and J are TRBV10-3 and TRBJ2-7; 7 positions match TRBD1. The receptor was derived from a man between 45 and 60 years old who received an inactivated influenza vaccine. The sequences come from PBMCs from blood, collected roughly 6 weeks after vaccination. CDR3 nucleotide sequence: TGTGCCATCAGTGAGGGGGCAGGGGGAGCCTACGAGCAGTACTTC. As protein: CAISEGAGGAYEQYF.